This T cell receptor (beta chain) was identified during a study of CXCR3-negative and CXCR3-positive naive CD8 T cells (dated by TCRdb to about 2019). About the investigation overall: About 150 million TRB reads were obtained in total, roughly 1.5 +/- 0.3 million reads per library. The diversity and physicochemical repertoire analyses included ten to eleven donors pooled from two independent experiments. TRBV-TRBJ cluster analysis included naive subsets from about five donors and memory cells from 3 donors.

Each CD8+ T cell subset was flow-sorted in triplicate, with about 320,000 cells per subset placed directly into RLT lysis buffer. Peripheral blood mononuclear cells were isolated from buffy coats by standard density gradient centrifugation. Total RNA was extracted from sorted cells using an RNeasy Mini Kit. The CDR3 has 18 amino acids, counting the end cysteine and phenylalanine. Nucleotide data are not available. CDR1 and CDR2 were assigned from the germline V gene (reference sequence) as DFQATT and SNEGSKA. Regarding this clonotype: Its antigen is still unknown.

Study-wide conclusions, independent of this receptor: Because CXCR3 expression was partially decreased after cryopreservation, freshly isolated PBMCs were used for most assays. Naive CXCR3-negative and CXCR3-positive cells from the same donor showed similar TRBV-TRBJ usage, whereas memory cells showed distinct patterns. Repertoire diversity was comparably high in both naive subsets but much lower in memory CD8+ T cells. Because surface CD5, which is linked to self-reactivity in mice, was comparable between the naive subsets, TCR interaction strength was also inferred from TRB CDR3 physicochemical properties.

This sample was sequenced with a NextSeq 550. The Human TCR Profiling Kit (MiLaboratory) was used to prepare UMI-labeled 5' RACE TRB cDNA libraries. cDNA synthesis used the entire amount of extracted RNA, and PCR amplification then used the entire amount of cDNA produced. Libraries were prepared in parallel with an identical number of PCR cycles. The original methods were these. About 52,000 +/- 9,100 unique UMI-labeled TRB cDNA molecules per library were extracted with MIGEC and MiXCR, with at least two reads per UMI required. On average, each library contained approximately 40,000 +/- 10,000 functional in-frame TRB CDR3 nucleotide clonotypes without stop codons. After each sample was downsampled to 5000 UMI-labeled TRB molecules, VDJtools was used to calculate diversity metrics such as normalized Shannon-Wiener and Chao1. Clonotype-size-weighted physicochemical properties of the central five CDR3 residues (interaction energy, strength, volume and Kidera factor 4) were computed in VDJtools. Each entry corresponds to one CDR3 protein sequence from reads that TCRdb reprocessed, and DNA is not given. Here the V and J calls rest on TCRdb's processing, not on the authors' analysis. Per the sample table, the count is about 41,000 distinct CDR3 sequences. Of the sample, 14% to 15% falls within the top ten clones.

The sequence links TRBV20-1 to TRBJ2-3; TCRdb outputs TRBD1, but without DNA this stays unchecked. The TCR was taken from a human donor in good health. Some clones in this sample may be carry-over from other donors' samples. Sequencing was performed on memory CD8+ T cells from blood. The cell subset or site tag for this specimen amounts to: conventional CD8+ memory T cells (TMEM), sorted as controls. The CDR3 protein sequence reads: CSARPPWQGLWGTDTQYF.